The 31 T cell receptor beta chains given below trace back to one sample, sequenced in a study of technical replicates of blood from four donors. Profiled with immunoSEQ multiplex PCR; TCRdb holds only in-frame clones, not every one. The table shows tens of thousands of clones, with roughly 90% occurring only once. Sequenced material: PBMCs. Every receptor here comes from a human donor in good health. Some clones in this sample may be carry-over from other donors' samples.

The CDR3 sequence is CASSEGLLSGNTIYF. The DNA of the CDR3 is TGTGCCAGCAGCGAAGGACTCTTATCGGGAAACACCATATATTTT. The chain is built from TRBV5-6 and TRBJ1-3; D uncertain. CDR3 length: 15 amino acids. Trimming removed 4 bases from V and 4 bases from J, with 15 bases in between. Germline lookup yields CDR1 SGHDT and CDR2 YYEEEE.

The chain combines TRBV19 with TRBJ1-6; D perhaps matches TRBD1 (5 bases). CDR3 length equals 15 residues. V was trimmed by 5 bases and J by 5 bases, leaving 13 bases between them. Germline CDR1 and CDR2: LNHDA and SQIVND (reference sequence). The CDR3 DNA is TGTGCCAGTAGTTCCCAGGGCGGCGATAATTCACCCCTCCACTTT. Translating gives CASSSQGGDNSPLHF.

The rearrangement links TRBV13 to TRBJ2-7; 15 bases are a match to TRBD2. CDR1 and CDR2 (germline): PRHDT, FYEKMQ (reference sequence). Germline trimming cut 6 bases from V and 3 bases from J; bases unmatched to any gene: 3. The CDR3 consists of 15 residues. The CDR3 DNA sequence: TGTGCCAGCAGACCGGGACTAGCGGGGGGCTACGAGCAGTACTTC. Its translation is CASRPGLAGGYEQYF. Drawing the rest from reference TRBV13 and TRBJ2-7, the complete variable domain is AAGVIQSPRHLIKEKRETATLKCYPIPRHDTVYWYQQGPGQDPQFLISFYEKMQSDKGSIPDRFSAQQFSDYHSELNMSSLELGDSALYFCASRPGLAGGYEQYFGPGTRLTVT.

The CDR3 nucleotides are TGTGCCACCAGCAGTGGGGGACTAGCGGGAGTAAGCGAGCAGTACTTC. This translates into CATSSGGLAGVSEQYF. The chain is built from TRBV15 and TRBJ2-7, with 14 nucleotides matching TRBD2. There are 16 residues in the CDR3. Germline CDR1 and CDR2: LNHNV and YYDKDF (reference sequence). V shed 3 bases and J 6 bases; nucleotides not matched to a gene: 7.

The chain employs TRBV7-7 and TRBJ2-2; weak D call: TRBD1 (6 bases). With 5 bases removed from V and 4 bases from J, the gap between germline ends came to 14 bases. Per the germline V gene, CDR1 is SSHAT and CDR2 is FNYEAQ (reference sequence). CDR3 length equals 15 residues. The CDR3 protein is CASSKDRFRTGELFF. The CDR3 nucleotides read TGTGCCAGCAGCAAAGACAGGTTTCGCACCGGGGAGCTGTTTTTT.

The chain has TRBV19 and TRBJ2-7; 9 nucleotides line up with TRBD1. The CDR3 sequence is 16 residues long. Germline V gives CDR1 LNHDA, CDR2 SQIVND (reference sequence). Trimming at V came to 1 base and at J to 5 bases, leaving 9 bases not matched to a gene. This chain's CDR3 is CASSIVSGQGQHEQYF. In DNA form, the CDR3 reads TGTGCCAGTAGTATAGTTTCCGGACAGGGGCAACACGAGCAGTACTTC.

The J gene is TRBJ2-7, the V gene TRBV7-9; 7 bases map to TRBD1. The CDR3 runs to 14 residues. Germline loops: CDR1 SEHNR, CDR2 FQNEAQ (reference sequence). Germline trimming cut 4 bases from V and 5 bases from J; bases unmatched to any gene: 8. As DNA, the CDR3 is TGTGCCAGCAGCTCGCCGGGACAGCCCCACGAGCAGTACTTC. Translating gives CASSSPGQPHEQYF.

The chain recombines TRBV9 with TRBJ2-7, with 9 bases that match TRBD1. With 0 bases clipped from V and 4 bases from J, the junction kept 5 bases outside the gene matches. Germline CDR1 and CDR2: SGDLS and YYNGEE. The CDR3 contains 15 residues. CDR3 bases: TGTGCCAGCAGCGTAGAAGGAGGACAGGGGTACGAGCAGTACTTC. It encodes CASSVEGGQGYEQYF.

The chain recombines TRBV4-3 with TRBJ2-7, with D perhaps TRBD2 (6 bases). Trimming took 1 base from V and 0 from J, leaving 13 bases between them. This CDR3 is 16 amino acids long. CDR1 and CDR2 (germline): LGHNA, YSLEER. The CDR3, as DNA: TGCGCCAGCAGCCAAGGGGACCGGGGGACCTCCTACGAGCAGTACTTC. Protein sequence: CASSQGDRGTSYEQYF.

The genes are TRBV9 and TRBJ2-5; D remains unclear. The CDR3 loop spans 14 amino acids. V lost 4 bases and J 4 bases, leaving 14 bases between the germline ends. Germline CDR1 reads SGDLS; CDR2 reads YYNGEE. The DNA of the CDR3 is TGTGCCAGCAGCCCCCTTATCGTCGGAGAGACCCAGTACTTC. It is translated as CASSPLIVGETQYF.

The CDR3 is CASSPIQGGTYNEQFF. The CDR3 DNA reads TGTGCCAGCAGCCCCATACAGGGAGGGACCTACAATGAGCAGTTCTTC. V gene TRBV27 combines with J gene TRBJ2-1; TRBD2 is a possible D gene (7 bases). The V end was cut by 6 bases, the J end by 2 bases, with 17 bases between. The CDR3 sequence is 16 residues long. From germline, CDR1 is MNHEY and CDR2 SMNVEV (reference sequence).

This rearrangement joins TRBV11-3 to TRBJ1-1, with D perhaps matching TRBD1 (6 bases). Deletions cut 5 bases from V and 2 bases from J, with 9 bases between. The germline V gene has CDR1 SGHNT and CDR2 YENEEA. The CDR3 runs 13 residues. As DNA, the CDR3 is TGTGCCAGCAGCCAACAGGGTAACACTGAAGCTTTCTTT. Translating it yields CASSQQGNTEAFF.

The chain joins TRBV6-1 to TRBJ2-2; TRBD2 matches at 8 bases. The CDR3 sequence is 16 residues long. Germline CDR1 and CDR2: MNHNS and SASEGT. V shed 2 bases, J shed 6 bases, and the junction held 8 bases outside the gene matches. The CDR3 DNA reads as TGTGCCAGCAGTGAACTAGCGGGTCTCGTGCCCGGGGAGCTGTTTTTT. Encoded protein: CASSELAGLVPGELFF.

This clone was seen a single time. The V and J genes are TRBV5-1 and TRBJ1-2, with TRBD1 matching 8 bases. Germline V gives CDR1 SGHRS, CDR2 YFSETQ. The V gene end was trimmed by 4 bases and the J gene end by 4 bases; junction bases not matched to a gene: 15. The CDR3 has 17 residues. CDR3 DNA sequence: TGCGCCAGCAGCCTACCTCCCGACAGGGGATGGAGCTATGGCTACACCTTC. Protein sequence: CASSLPPDRGWSYGYTF.

J is TRBJ2-7 and V is TRBV6-6; possible D gene TRBD1, 7 bases. V lost 3 bases to trimming and J lost 4 bases, with 13 bases between them. Germline values: CDR1 MNHNY, CDR2 SVGAGI (reference sequence). CDR3 size: 14 residues. CDR3 sequence: CASSYGAGGYEQYF. In DNA form, the CDR3 reads TGTGCCAGCAGTTATGGGGCAGGGGGGTACGAGCAGTACTTC.

The chain is built from TRBV7-2 and TRBJ1-5; 7 positions agree with TRBD1. The V gene end was trimmed by 5 bases and the J gene end by 2 bases; junction bases not matched to a gene: 3. Per germline, CDR1 SGHTA and CDR2 FQGNSA. This CDR3 is built from 14 residues. CDR3 sequence reads: CASSNTGGNQPQHF. The CDR3 DNA reads TGTGCCAGCAGCAACACAGGGGGCAATCAGCCCCAGCATTTT.

This chain links TRBV21-1 with TRBJ1-6; the table gives TRBD1 as D, unverified against the DNA. TRBV21-1 is a pseudogene segment. This CDR3 contains 18 residues. The CDR3: CASSHGGTGECDNSPLHF. CDR3 nucleotides: TGTGCCAGCAGCCATGGGGGGACAGGGGAGTGCGATAATTCACCCCTCCACTTT.

The V and J genes are TRBV7-6 and TRBJ1-3, with D uncertain. CDR1 and CDR2 (germline): SGHVS, FNYEAQ. V was clipped by 4 bases and J by 0 bases, with 13 bases between them. The CDR3 spans 16 residues. CDR3 nucleotides: TGTGCCAGCAGCTCCCCGCTCGGGGACTCTGGAAACACCATATATTTT. It translates to CASSSPLGDSGNTIYF.

The rearrangement joins TRBV29-1 to TRBJ1-2, with 9 bases that match TRBD1. The CDR3 is made up of 13 amino acids. Germline V gene lookup returns CDR1 SQVTM and CDR2 ANQGSEA. V lost 7 bases to trimming and J lost 4 bases; unmatched junction nucleotides: 7. The CDR3 is CSGGDRDGYGYTF. DNA for the CDR3: TGCAGCGGGGGGGACAGGGATGGCTATGGCTACACCTTC.

This clone appeared once. This chain joins TRBV6-1 and TRBJ2-7; 12 bases are shared with TRBD1. Per the germline V gene, CDR1 is MNHNS and CDR2 is SASEGT. The CDR3 is made up of 15 amino acids. The ends lost 5 bases at V and 6 bases at J; junction bases unmatched: 8. CDR3 DNA sequence: TGTGCCAGCAGTCTACTGGGACAGGGGGCAGTCGAGCAGTACTTC. The encoded protein is CASSLLGQGAVEQYF.

This clone was observed once. A junction boundary mismatches the germline segment, possibly from a read error. The rearrangement uses TRBV4-2 and TRBJ2-7; maybe TRBD2 (6 bases). This CDR3 spans 15 amino acids. From germline, CDR1 is LGHNA and CDR2 YNFKEQ. The CDR3, as DNA: TGTGCCAGCAGCCAAGTCGCGGGAAACTCCGACGAGCAGTACTTC. Its translation is CASSQVAGNSDEQYF.

The rearrangement links TRBV6-1 to TRBJ1-2, with D perhaps matching TRBD1 (6 bases). Germline V gene lookup returns CDR1 MNHNS and CDR2 SASEGT. The CDR3 totals 14 residues. With 5 bases removed from V and 1 base from J, the gap between germline ends came to 11 bases. The CDR3 DNA sequence: TGTGCCAGCAGTCCGCTGGACAGTAACTATGGCTACACCTTC. Protein sequence: CASSPLDSNYGYTF.

V gene TRBV7-2 combines with J gene TRBJ1-1, with D perhaps TRBD1 (5 bases). The CDR3 runs 11 residues. V lost 1 base and J lost 10, with 7 bases in between. Germline V gene lookup returns CDR1 SGHTA and CDR2 FQGNSA. DNA of the CDR3: TGTGCCAGCAGCTTAGGGGGCAGAGCTTTCTTT. Residues: CASSLGGRAFF.

V usage is TRBV25-1 and J usage is TRBJ1-1; unclear D gene. The length of the CDR3 is 13 residues. Germline assignment: CDR1 MGHDK and CDR2 SYGVNS. V dropped 6 bases and J dropped 0 bases, with 8 bases sitting between them. CDR3 protein: CASSLAVNTEAFF. The CDR3 DNA is TGTGCCAGCAGCTTGGCTGTGAACACTGAAGCTTTCTTT.

The V and J genes are TRBV4-2 and TRBJ2-3; D perhaps matches TRBD1 (6 bases). The CDR3 contains 14 residues. The germline V gene encodes CDR1 LGHNA and CDR2 YNFKEQ. Trimming left V 5 bases short and J 4 bases short, with 13 bases between. DNA of the CDR3: TGTGCCAGCAGCTCCCAGGGGACCCCAGATACGCAGTATTTT. It codes for CASSSQGTPDTQYF.

This chain joins TRBV7-2 and TRBJ2-3; no clear D gene. The germline V gene encodes CDR1 SGHTA and CDR2 FQGNSA. This CDR3 is 14 amino acids long. Trimming cost V 2 bases and J 0 bases, with 6 bases left between them. This CDR3 is CASSLRASTDTQYF. The CDR3 nucleotides are TGTGCCAGCAGCTTAAGAGCTAGCACAGATACGCAGTATTTT. The whole variable domain, remainder taken from reference TRBV7-2 and TRBJ2-3, is GAGVSQSPSNKVTEKGKDVELRCDPISGHTALYWYRQSLGQGLEFLIYFQGNSAPDKSGLPSDRFSAERTGGSVSTLTIQRTQQEDSAVYLCASSLRASTDTQYFGPGTRLTVL.

The chain combines TRBV10-2 with TRBJ2-5; 9 nucleotides line up with TRBD2. CDR3 length equals 13 residues. The germline gives CDR1 WSHSY, CDR2 SAAADI. After removal of 6 bases from V and 4 bases from J, the junction contained 3 bases not matched to a gene. The CDR3 sequence is CASRVTSGETQYF. In DNA, the CDR3 is TGCGCCAGCAGGGTGACTAGCGGAGAGACCCAGTACTTC.

The V and J genes are TRBV9 and TRBJ2-7; D is perhaps TRBD1 (6 bases). Looked up from germline, CDR1 is SGDLS and CDR2 is YYNGEE. This CDR3 has 13 amino acids. V was cut by 0 bases and J by 3 bases, with 7 bases left in between. The CDR3 sequence: CASSVEGVYEQYF. The CDR3 nucleotides read TGTGCCAGCAGCGTAGAGGGGGTCTACGAGCAGTACTTC.

The chain employs TRBV4-3 and TRBJ2-3, with 11 positions matching TRBD1. Germline trimming cut 4 bases from V and 5 bases from J; bases unmatched to any gene: 5. The CDR3 spans 15 residues. The germline CDR1 and CDR2 sequences are LGHNA and YSLEER. The CDR3 here is CASSPDRGRLDTQYF. CDR3 bases: TGCGCCAGCAGCCCGGACAGGGGGCGTTTAGATACGCAGTATTTT.

This sequence joins TRBV9 and TRBJ2-7; 13 nucleotides line up with TRBD2. This CDR3 region has 16 residues. The germline V gene has CDR1 SGDLS and CDR2 YYNGEE. J gave up 2 bases and V 5 bases, and 7 bases lay outside the gene matches. For the CDR3, the DNA is TGTGCCAGCAGGGCACTAGCGGGGGGGCCCGCCTACGAGCAGTACTTC. Protein sequence: CASRALAGGPAYEQYF.

The chain joins TRBV18 to TRBJ2-5; 8 bases agree with TRBD2. This CDR3 is built from 13 residues. V lost 6 bases, J lost 3 bases, and 3 bases stayed unmatched. Germline values: CDR1 KGHSH, CDR2 LQKENI. The CDR3 sequence: CASSPGGKETQYF. The CDR3 DNA reads TGTGCCAGCTCCCCGGGGGGGAAAGAGACCCAGTACTTC.